Presented here are 14 T cell receptor beta chains from one specimen sequenced in a study of tumor-infiltrating lymphocytes in primary liver carcinoma. A constant-region primer primed TCR beta cDNA synthesis from roughly 510 ng of total RNA. TCR beta libraries came from three nested multiplex PCR rounds using slightly modified ARM-PCR. Use of TRBV1-TRBV30 forward primers with a C-beta reverse primer characterized the first two PCR rounds, which lasted around 11 cycles each. One entry per CDR3 protein results from TCRdb running MiXCR on the multiplex PCR reads. The top ten hold roughly 20% of the sample, which has fewer than 200,000 distinct CDR3 sequences, about 82% seen once. The tissue used was unsorted bulk material of about 17-33 mg. RNA and DNA were co-extracted from it with the AllPrep DNA/RNA mini kit. Source material: tumor tissue from primary liver carcinoma. These receptors were taken from a man aged 40-49 years with primary liver carcinoma and hepatitis B virus infection.

With respect to this clonotype: Because the CDR3 is missing its conserved closing phenylalanine or tryptophan, this is likely a read error. The V gene is TRBV6-1, the J gene TRBJ2-3; weak D call: TRBD2 (6 bases). Deletions cut 4 bases from V and 4 bases from J, with 15 bases between. There are 15 residues in the CDR3. CDR1 and CDR2 from the germline V gene are MNHNS and SASEGT. This CDR3 reads CASSGLVGGPDTQYY. The DNA for the CDR3 is TGTGCCAGCAGTGGCTTAGTGGGAGGTCCAGATACGCAGTATTAT.

Points on this clonotype: A much larger clone differs from this one at a single base, so this may be a read error. The chain employs TRBV28 and TRBJ1-5; no reliable D call. Germline CDR1 MDHEN, CDR2 SYDVKM. This CDR3 is 16 amino acids long. V gave up 7 bases and J gave up 4 bases, with 20 bases separating them. The CDR3, as DNA: TGTGCCAGCAATTATAGCCCCAATTTATCAAATCAGCCCCAGCATTTT. Translating gives CASNYSPNLSNQPQHF.

As to this clonotype: Compared with germline, one end of the junction differs, possibly owing to a read error. V and J are TRBV7-2 and TRBJ2-1, with a tentative D call TRBD2 (5 bases). Germline V gene data show CDR1 as SGHTA and CDR2 as FQGNSA. This CDR3 comprises 15 residues. For the CDR3, the DNA is TGTTCCAGCAGCGCAAGCGGAGCGGACTACAATGAGCAGTTCTTC. Amino acid sequence: CSSSASGADYNEQFF.

About this clonotype itself: A single base separates this from a much larger clone, so it may be a read error. The chain couples TRBV7-9 to TRBJ2-1, with D possibly matching TRBD2 (6 bases). Germline CDR1 is SEHNR and CDR2 is FQNEAQ (reference sequence). The CDR3 covers 14 residues. As DNA, the CDR3 is TGTGCCACCCCTCTGTCGGGAGAGTACAATGAGCAGTTATTC. This gives the protein CATPLSGEYNEQLF. Full variable domain (outside the CDR3, taken from reference TRBV7-9 and TRBJ2-1): DTGVSQNPRHKITKRGQNVTFRCDPISEHNRLYWYRQTLGQGPEFLTYFQNEAQLEKSRLLSDRFSAERPKGSFSTLEIQRTEQGDSAMYLCATPLSGEYNEQLFGPGTRLTVL.

Note on this clonotype: Given a much more abundant clone one base away, this may be a read error. This chain uses TRBV12-3 or TRBV12-4 with TRBJ1-6; D remains ambiguous. This CDR3 has 17 amino acids. Trimming took 6 bases from V and 0 from J, leaving 15 bases between them. The CDR3 bases are TGTGCCAGCAGATGGGAGACGCTAGGCTCCTATAATTCACCCCTCCACTTT. It is translated as CASRWETLGSYNSPLHF.

Turning to this clonotype: Here the CDR3 omits its conserved ending phenylalanine or tryptophan, so a read error is the likely source. The DNA is left out, because the CDR3 cannot be placed on it with certainty; the CDR3 is given as TCRdb lists it. The chain employs TRBV29-1 and TRBJ2-7; the D segment call TRBD1 is taken from the table without a DNA check. Germline V gene data show CDR1 as SQVTM and CDR2 as ANQGSEA. The CDR3 is made up of 13 amino acids, end residues included. Here the CDR3 reads CSVEQDNSYERYL.

With regard to this clonotype: The germline gene is not matched at one end of the junction; a read error may be the cause. The rearrangement uses TRBV11-1 and TRBJ2-4, with 8 bases lining up with TRBD2. The CDR3 runs to 17 residues. The germline CDR1 and CDR2 sequences are SGHAT and FQDESV (reference sequence). The DNA for the CDR3 is TGTGCCAGCAGCTTTCCCGGGACTAGTGGGGCCAAAAACATCCAGTACTTT. The encoded protein is CASSFPGTSGAKNIQYF.

V is TRBV19 and J is TRBJ2-4; TRBD1 is a possible D gene (6 bases). Germline CDR1 and CDR2: LNHDA and SQIVND (reference sequence). V lost 3 bases and J 3 bases, leaving 9 bases between the germline ends. CDR3 length: 14 amino acids. As DNA, the CDR3 is TGTGCCAGTAGTATCGAGGGGGTCAAAAACATTCAGTACTTC. As protein: CASSIEGVKNIQYF.

In regard to this clonotype: The junction does not match germline at one end; this may be a read error. The V call is TRBV29-1, the J call TRBJ2-3; D gene ambiguous. The germline CDR1 and CDR2 sequences are SQVTM and ANQGSEA. The CDR3 is 11 residues long. The CDR3 is CSASYTDTQFF. The CDR3 DNA reads as TGCAGCGCCTCCTACACAGATACGCAGTTTTTT.

In regard to this clonotype: This may come from a read error, since a much larger clone is one base off. The J gene is TRBJ1-3, the V gene TRBV7-3; D call uncertain. V dropped 2 bases and J dropped 2 bases, with 13 bases sitting between them. CDR3 length equals 16 residues. From germline, CDR1 is SGHTA and CDR2 FQGTGA. CDR3 sequence (DNA): TGTGCCAGCAGCTTAGGTTCGCCGGGCACTGGAAACACCATATATTTT. Translated, it gives CASSLGSPGTGNTIYF.

About this clonotype itself: This CDR3 fails to terminate in the conserved phenylalanine or tryptophan, so it likely reflects a read error. This chain joins TRBV19 and TRBJ1-1; D might be TRBD1 (6 bases). This CDR3 is 17 amino acids long. Germline V lookup: CDR1 LNHDA, CDR2 SQIVND (reference sequence). The ends were cut back, 8 bases at V and 4 bases at J, with 26 bases in the middle. The CDR3: CASRTRGQGNLTTEAFI. Here the CDR3 DNA reads TGTGCCAGTCGCACCCGGGGACAAGGGAATCTGACCACTGAAGCTTTCATT.

Comments on this clonotype: Because the CDR3 is missing its conserved closing phenylalanine or tryptophan, this is likely a read error. In DNA, the CDR3 is TGTGTCAGCAGTTCCCGGAGGGAGCTGTTTGTT. Protein: CVSSSRRELFV. The J gene is TRBJ2-2, the V gene TRBV12-3 or TRBV12-4, with no clear D. CDR3 length equals 11 residues.

The CDR3: CSVRAGSGVNTEVFF. For the CDR3, the DNA is TGCAGCGTTCGGGCGGGGTCGGGAGTGAACACTGAAGTCTTCTTT. V is TRBV29-1 and J is TRBJ1-1, with unresolved D. Trimming removed 5 bases from V and 14 bases from J, with 30 bases in between. Germline V lookup: CDR1 SQVTM, CDR2 ANQGSEA. The CDR3 covers 15 residues.

This clonotype was seen repeatedly, ten times or more. The chain links TRBV7-8 to TRBJ2-5; TRBD1 matches at 9 bases. Germline loops: CDR1 SGHVS, CDR2 FQNEAQ. CDR3 length equals 14 residues. Trimming at V came to 5 bases and at J to 4 bases, leaving 5 bases not matched to a gene. Here the CDR3 reads CASSITGGRETQYF. The CDR3 DNA follows: TGTGCCAGCAGCATCACAGGGGGCAGAGAGACCCAGTACTTC.